This T cell receptor (beta chain) was documented in a study of post-analysis software for immune sequencing data. As for the study in general: Relapsing-remitting, secondary progressive and progressive-relapsing courses of multiple sclerosis were included. Study observations and caveats: Controls' normalized Chao1 diversity significantly exceeded that of multiple sclerosis patients. Samples from one preparation batch, clustered by F measure, grouped strongly together.

This clonotype was counted a few times. Its cognate antigen is unknown. TCR beta cDNA libraries had unique molecular identifiers. Each batch of about 0.85 to 10 million T cells produced approximately 470,000 cDNA molecules. TCRdb re-called the PCR reads through MiXCR, storing one row per CDR3 protein. This table holds hundreds of thousands of distinct CDR3 sequences, roughly 30% found once. This clonotype originated in a girl between 10 and 17 years old with multiple sclerosis. The specimen sequenced was blood.

CDR3 sequence (DNA): TGCAGTGCCAAACCCCATAATCAGCCCCAGCATTTT. This translates into CSAKPHNQPQHF. The rearrangement links TRBV20-1 to TRBJ1-5; D is undetermined. Germline assignment: CDR1 DFQATT and CDR2 SNEGSKA (reference sequence). This CDR3 spans 12 amino acids. Trimming left V 6 bases short and J 4 bases short, with 10 bases between.